These 6 T cell receptor beta chains came from one sample sequenced in a study of immune characterization of retroperitoneal liposarcoma. TCRdb re-analysed the PCR reads in MiXCR, keeping a single row per CDR3 protein. The repertoire holds around 11,000 distinct CDR3 sequences, 37% seen once, with over 9.5% in the top ten. Input material: tumor tissue. Receptors originate from a female donor with retroperitoneal liposarcoma.

This clonotype was seen repeatedly, ten times or more. The chain employs TRBV7-2 and TRBJ2-3, with D tentatively TRBD1 (5 bases). CDR3 length: 15 amino acids. The germline V gene has CDR1 SGHTA and CDR2 FQGNSA. V was shortened by 5 bases and J by 2 bases, with 14 bases between the two germline ends. In DNA, the CDR3 is TGTGCCAGCAGCCCCTGGGGCAGGGACACAGATACGCAGTATTTT. It yields the protein CASSPWGRDTDTQYF.

This clonotype is a singleton in its sample. The rearrangement joins TRBV27 to TRBJ1-3; D possibly corresponds to TRBD1 (6 bases). Germline assignment: CDR1 MNHEY and CDR2 SMNVEV (reference sequence). The V gene lost 5 bases and the J gene lost 0 bases, with 8 bases spanning the gap. The CDR3 extends over 14 amino acids. CDR3 nucleotide sequence: TGTGCCAGCAGTACAGGGCCCTCTGGAAACACCATATATTTT. It is translated as CASSTGPSGNTIYF.

Details on this clonotype: This sequence may be a read error, since a much larger clone differs from it by one base. The chain couples TRBV6-1 to TRBJ1-1, with TRBD1 matching over 10 bases. The CDR3 runs 16 residues. Germline CDR1 reads MNHNS; CDR2 reads SASEGT. CDR3 loop: CASSEGRGQGRTEALF. CDR3 nucleotide sequence: TGTGCCAGCAGTGAAGGCAGGGGACAGGGGAGAACTGAAGCTTTATTT.

This clonotype was seen a few times. V gene TRBV6-5 combines with J gene TRBJ2-1; TRBD1 matches 7 bases. V was clipped by 10 bases and J by 13 bases; unmatched bases: 19. Germline values: CDR1 MNHEY, CDR2 SVGAGI. CDR3 size: 14 residues. The CDR3 protein is CATIRDSKQETQFF. Here the CDR3 DNA reads TGTGCCACAATACGGGACAGCAAACAAGAGACCCAGTTCTTC.

This clonotype is medium-sized within its sample. J is TRBJ2-1 and V is TRBV6-1; the match to TRBD2 covers 8 bases. Gene TRBJ2-7 matches the end of the DNA better, so the J call may be wrong. Germline V gene lookup returns CDR1 MNHNS and CDR2 SASEGT. The CDR3 runs 12 residues. CDR3: CASSDPGGEQYF. The DNA of the CDR3 is TGTGCCAGCAGTGACCCGGGGGGGGAGCAGTACTTC.

The chain is built from TRBV12-5 and TRBJ2-4; D unresolved. The tail of the sequence fits TRBJ2-5 better, so the J call may be wrong. Per the germline V gene, CDR1 is LGHNT and CDR2 is FRNRAP. This CDR3 region has 13 residues. Here the CDR3 DNA reads TGTGCTAGTGGGGAAGGGTGGGGAGAGACCCAGTACTTC. Protein product: CASGEGWGETQYF.